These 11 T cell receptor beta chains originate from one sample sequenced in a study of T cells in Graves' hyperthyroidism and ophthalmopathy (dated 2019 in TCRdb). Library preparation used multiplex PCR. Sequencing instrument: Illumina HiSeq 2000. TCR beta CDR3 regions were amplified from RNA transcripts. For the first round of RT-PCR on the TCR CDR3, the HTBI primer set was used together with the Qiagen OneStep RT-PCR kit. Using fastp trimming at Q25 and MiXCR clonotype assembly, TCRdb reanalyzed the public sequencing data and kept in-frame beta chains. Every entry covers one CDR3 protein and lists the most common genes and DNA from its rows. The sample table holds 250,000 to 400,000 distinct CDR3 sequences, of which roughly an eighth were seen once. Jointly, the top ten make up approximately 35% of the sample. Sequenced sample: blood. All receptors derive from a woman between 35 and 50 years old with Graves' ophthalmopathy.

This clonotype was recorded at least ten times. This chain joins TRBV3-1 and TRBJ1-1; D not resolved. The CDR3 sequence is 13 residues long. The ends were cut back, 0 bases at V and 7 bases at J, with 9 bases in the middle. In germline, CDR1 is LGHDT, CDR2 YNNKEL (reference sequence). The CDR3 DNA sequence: TGTGCCAGCAGCCAAGATTTGGAGGGTGAAGCTTTCTTT. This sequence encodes CASSQDLEGEAFF.

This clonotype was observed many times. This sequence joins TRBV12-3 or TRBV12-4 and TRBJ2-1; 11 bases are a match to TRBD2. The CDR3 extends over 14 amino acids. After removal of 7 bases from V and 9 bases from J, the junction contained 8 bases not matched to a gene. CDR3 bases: TGTGCCAGCAAAAGGCTAGCGGGAGGAGTTGAGCAGTTCTTC. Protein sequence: CASKRLAGGVEQFF.

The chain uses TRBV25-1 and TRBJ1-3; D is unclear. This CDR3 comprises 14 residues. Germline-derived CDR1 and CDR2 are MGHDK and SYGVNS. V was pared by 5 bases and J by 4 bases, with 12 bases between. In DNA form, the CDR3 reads TGTGCCAGCAGTTCAGTTTTGACGGGAAACACCATATATTTT. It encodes CASSSVLTGNTIYF.

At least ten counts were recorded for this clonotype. CDR3 coding DNA: TGTGCCAGCAGCTTAGATGGGGACGGAAAACTGTTTTTT. Translated: CASSLDGDGKLFF. The V call is TRBV7-9, the J call TRBJ1-4, with D perhaps TRBD1 (5 bases). Germline CDR1 SEHNR, CDR2 FQNEAQ (reference sequence). The CDR3 length is 13 residues. The V and J ends lost 1 base and 10 bases respectively, with 10 bases between them.

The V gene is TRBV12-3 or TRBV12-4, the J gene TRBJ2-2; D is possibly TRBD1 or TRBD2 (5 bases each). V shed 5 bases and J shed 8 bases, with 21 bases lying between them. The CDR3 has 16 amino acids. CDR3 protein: CASSTSSGQVAGELFF. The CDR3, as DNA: TGTGCCAGCAGTACTTCTTCGGGGCAGGTGGCTGGGGAGCTGTTTTTT.

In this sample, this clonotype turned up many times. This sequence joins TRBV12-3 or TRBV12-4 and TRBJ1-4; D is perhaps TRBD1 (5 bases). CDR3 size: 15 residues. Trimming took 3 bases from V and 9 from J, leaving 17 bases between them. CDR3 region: CASSFGGEQRKKLFF. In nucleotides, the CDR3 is TGTGCCAGCAGTTTTGGGGGGGAGCAAAGGAAAAAACTGTTTTTT.

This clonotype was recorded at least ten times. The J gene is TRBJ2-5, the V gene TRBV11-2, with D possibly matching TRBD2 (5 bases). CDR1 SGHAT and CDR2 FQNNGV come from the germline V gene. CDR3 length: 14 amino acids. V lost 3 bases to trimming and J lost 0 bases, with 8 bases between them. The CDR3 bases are TGTGCCAGCAGCTTGTTCGGGGACCAAGAGACCCAGTACTTC. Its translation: CASSLFGDQETQYF.

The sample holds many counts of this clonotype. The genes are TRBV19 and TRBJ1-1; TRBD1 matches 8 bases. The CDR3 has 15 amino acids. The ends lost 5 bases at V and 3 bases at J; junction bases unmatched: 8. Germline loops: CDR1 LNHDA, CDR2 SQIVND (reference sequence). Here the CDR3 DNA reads TGTGCCAGTAGTCCCCGGGACAGGTTCCACACTGAAGCTTTCTTT. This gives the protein CASSPRDRFHTEAFF. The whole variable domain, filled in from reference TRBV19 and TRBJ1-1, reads DGGITQSPKYLFRKEGQNVTLSCEQNLNHDAMYWYRQDPGQGLRLIYYSQIVNDFQKGDIAEGYSVSREKKESFPLTVTSAQKNPTAFYLCASSPRDRFHTEAFFGQGTRLTVV.

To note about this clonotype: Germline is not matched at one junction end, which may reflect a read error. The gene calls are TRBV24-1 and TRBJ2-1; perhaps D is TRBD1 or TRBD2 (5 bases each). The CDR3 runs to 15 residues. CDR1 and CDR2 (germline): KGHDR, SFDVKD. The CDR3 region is CATSDEGPSNNEQFF. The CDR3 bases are TGTGCCACCAGTGACGAGGGACCCTCCAACAATGAGCAGTTCTTC.

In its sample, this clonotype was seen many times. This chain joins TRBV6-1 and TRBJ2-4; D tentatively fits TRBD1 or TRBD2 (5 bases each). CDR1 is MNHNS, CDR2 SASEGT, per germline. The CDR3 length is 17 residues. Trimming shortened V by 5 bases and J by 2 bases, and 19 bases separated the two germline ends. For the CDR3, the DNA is TGTGCCAGCAGTTACACTCCCCCTCAGGGACCCAAAAACATTCAGTACTTC. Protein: CASSYTPPQGPKNIQYF.

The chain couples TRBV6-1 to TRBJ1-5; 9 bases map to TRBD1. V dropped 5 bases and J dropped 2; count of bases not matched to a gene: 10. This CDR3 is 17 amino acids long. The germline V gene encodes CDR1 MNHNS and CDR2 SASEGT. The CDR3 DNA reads TGTGCCAGCAGTACCGGGACAGGGAAGATCGGCAATCAGCCCCAGCATTTT. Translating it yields CASSTGTGKIGNQPQHF.